Presented here are 21 T cell receptor beta chains from one specimen sequenced in a study of OX40 agonist ivuxolimab in advanced cancers. Measured with immunoSEQ multiplex PCR; TCRdb has only the in-frame clones, and not every one. The sample yields over 85,000 clones, 89% seen once. Sequenced material: CD4+ or CD8+ T cells sorted from blood, taken in a trial of the OX40 agonist ivuxolimab. The origin of the receptors is an adult with an advanced solid tumor such as melanoma, head and neck, liver or kidney cancer.

The V and J genes are TRBV5-6 and TRBJ1-1; D is unclear. The germline V and J ends were trimmed by 4 bases and 0 bases, with 10 bases remaining between them. The CDR3 consists of 14 residues. Looked up from germline, CDR1 is SGHDT and CDR2 is YYEEEE. CDR3 in amino acids: CASSPGPMNTEAFF. The CDR3, as DNA: TGTGCCAGCAGCCCTGGGCCGATGAACACTGAAGCTTTCTTT.

The V and J genes are TRBV4-3 and TRBJ2-1; a possible D gene is TRBD1 (6 bases). This CDR3 is 15 amino acids long. Germline V CDR1 and CDR2: LGHNA, YSLEER. Trimming removed 2 bases at V and 5 bases at J, with 13 bases between. The CDR3 is CASSQTGRLNNEQFF. CDR3 bases: TGCGCCAGCAGCCAAACAGGGCGCCTGAACAATGAGCAGTTCTTC.

This clone was counted a few times. The chain recombines TRBV19 with TRBJ1-5, with 10 bases lining up with TRBD1. Unmatched junction bases numbered 4, after V lost 3 bases and J lost 5 bases. The CDR3 runs 15 residues. CDR1 is LNHDA, CDR2 SQIVND, per germline (reference sequence). The CDR3 protein is CASSIPGTGDQPQHF. Written as DNA, the CDR3 is TGTGCCAGTAGTATCCCCGGGACAGGGGATCAGCCCCAGCATTTT.

The rearrangement uses TRBV7-3 and TRBJ2-1; D possibly matches TRBD1 or TRBD2 (5 bases each). Per the germline V gene, CDR1 is SGHTA and CDR2 is FQGTGA. This CDR3 contains 15 residues. Between the trimmed V and J ends, which lost 2 bases and 8 bases, there was a span of 16 bases. The CDR3 DNA follows: TGTGCCAGCAGCTTAGAAGGGGAGTTTGCGGATGAGCAGTTCTTC. Protein sequence: CASSLEGEFADEQFF.

The chain recombines TRBV6-5 with TRBJ1-1; D is unresolved. V dropped 6 bases and J dropped 4 bases, with 12 bases sitting between them. Looked up from germline, CDR1 is MNHEY and CDR2 is SVGAGI. This CDR3 comprises 13 residues. CDR3 region: CASRPVGSTEAFF. CDR3 bases: TGTGCCAGCAGACCCGTGGGGAGCACTGAAGCTTTCTTT.

This chain connects TRBV11-3 to TRBJ2-2; 7 positions match TRBD1. CDR1 is SGHNT, CDR2 YENEEA, per germline. The CDR3 is made up of 16 amino acids. V trimming: 5 bases; J trimming: 4 bases; junction bases outside the gene matches: 10. CDR3 in DNA: TGTGCCAGCAGCGCCTTCGGAAGGGGGCTCACCGGGGAGCTGTTTTTT. Encoded protein: CASSAFGRGLTGELFF.

Here the CDR3 reads CASSSQRSHGNTIYF. CDR3 sequence (DNA): TGTGCCAGCAGCTCCCAGAGGAGCCATGGAAACACCATATATTTT. The rearrangement joins TRBV11-2 to TRBJ1-3; no clear D gene. CDR1 is SGHAT, CDR2 FQNNGV, per germline. CDR3 length: 15 amino acids. Trimming stripped 4 bases from V and 3 bases from J, with 13 bases between. The full variable domain, its missing parts supplied by reference TRBV11-2 and TRBJ1-3, is EAGVAQSPRYKIIEKRQSVAFWCNPISGHATLYWYQQILGQGPKLLIQFQNNGVVDDSQLPKDRFSAERLKGVDSTLKIQPAKLEDSAVYLCASSSQRSHGNTIYFGEGSWLTVV.

The chain couples TRBV30 to TRBJ2-7, with TRBD1 as a possible D gene (5 bases). This CDR3 has 13 amino acids. V was shortened by 0 bases and J by 2 bases, with 8 bases between the two germline ends. The germline CDR1 and CDR2 sequences are GTSNPN and SVGIG (reference sequence). CDR3 DNA: TGTGCCTGGAGTGTACAGGTCCCCTACGAGCAGTACTTC. Protein: CAWSVQVPYEQYF.

The chain combines TRBV5-1 with TRBJ2-3, with D hard to call. The length of the CDR3 is 15 residues. CDR1 and CDR2 (germline): SGHRS, YFSETQ. Trimming took 4 bases from V and 2 from J, leaving 14 bases between them. The CDR3 DNA reads TGCGCCAGCAGCCCTGGAACTCTTATCACAGATACGCAGTATTTT. It yields the protein CASSPGTLITDTQYF.

The sample holds one count of this clone. V and J are TRBV5-1 and TRBJ2-1, with 8 bases matching TRBD1. The CDR3 contains 14 residues. V lost 4 bases to trimming and J lost 9 bases; unmatched junction nucleotides: 9. Germline CDR1 reads SGHRS; CDR2 reads YFSETQ. The CDR3: CASSPIGRGREQFF. DNA of the CDR3: TGCGCCAGCAGCCCGATAGGCAGGGGGCGTGAGCAGTTCTTC.

This sequence joins TRBV29-1 and TRBJ2-1; D is undetermined. CDR1 is SQVTM, CDR2 ANQGSEA, per germline. The CDR3 contains 8 residues. V gave up 2 bases and J gave up 11 bases, with 1 base separating them. CDR3 residues: CSVEQQFF. The CDR3 nucleotides are TGCAGCGTTGAACAGCAGTTCTTC.

The rearrangement uses TRBV7-3 and TRBJ1-1, with unresolved D. The CDR3 is 13 amino acids. From germline, CDR1 is SGHTA and CDR2 FQGTGA. The germline V and J ends were trimmed by 3 bases and 3 bases, with 8 bases remaining between them. CDR3 amino acids: CASSFFKDTEAFF. The CDR3 coding sequence is TGTGCCAGCAGCTTTTTTAAAGACACTGAAGCTTTCTTT. The full variable domain, its missing parts supplied by reference TRBV7-3 and TRBJ1-1, is GAGVSQTPSNKVTEKGKYVELRCDPISGHTALYWYRQSLGQGPEFLIYFQGTGAADDSGLPNDRFFAVRPEGSVSTLKIQRTERGDSAVYLCASSFFKDTEAFFGQGTRLTVV.

This clone was recorded only once. Written as DNA, the CDR3 is TGTGCCAGCAGCTTAGATCACGGCAGGGCAGATAAAAATTCACCCCTCCACTTT. Translating it yields CASSLDHGRADKNSPLHF. V gene TRBV11-2 combines with J gene TRBJ1-6; D is perhaps TRBD1 (5 bases). This CDR3 spans 18 amino acids. Trimming left V 0 bases short and J 7 bases short, with 19 bases between. Germline loops: CDR1 SGHAT, CDR2 FQNNGV.

V and J are TRBV28 and TRBJ1-1; 7 bases line up with TRBD1. V lost 11 bases, J lost 6 bases, and 12 bases stayed unmatched. Germline V gives CDR1 MDHEN, CDR2 SYDVKM. CDR3 length: 13 residues. The CDR3 nucleotides read TGTGCCTCCAGCAGGGGGGGGGACGCTGAAGCTTTCTTT. Translating it yields CASSRGGDAEAFF.

The chain joins TRBV4-3 to TRBJ2-1, with 9 bases fitting TRBD2. This CDR3 region has 17 residues. The ends lost 1 base at V and 3 bases at J; junction bases unmatched: 7. Germline CDR1 reads LGHNA; CDR2 reads YSLEER. The CDR3 DNA follows: TGCGCCAGCAGCCAAGGATGGGAGACTAGCGGCTACAATGAGCAGTTCTTC. Encoded protein: CASSQGWETSGYNEQFF.

The chain is built from TRBV18 and TRBJ2-3; 14 nucleotides agree with TRBD2. Germline values: CDR1 KGHSH, CDR2 LQKENI. This CDR3 contains 16 residues. V gave up 4 bases and J gave up 4 bases; unmatched junction bases: 4. The CDR3 region is CASSLRLAGGADTQYF. The CDR3 region has the DNA TGTGCCAGCTCACTGAGACTAGCGGGAGGGGCAGATACGCAGTATTTT. Together with reference TRBV18 and TRBJ2-3, the CDR3 gives the full variable domain: NAGVMQNPRHLVRRRGQEARLRCSPMKGHSHVYWYRQLPEEGLKFMVYLQKENIIDESGMPKERFSAEFPKEGPSILRIQQVVRGDSAAYFCASSLRLAGGADTQYFGPGTRLTVL.

The chain joins TRBV4-3 to TRBJ2-7; D is unresolved. CDR1 and CDR2 (germline): LGHNA, YSLEER. The CDR3 extends over 16 amino acids. The ends were cut back, 1 base at V and 6 bases at J, with 19 bases in the middle. The CDR3 DNA follows: TGCGCCAGCAGCCAAGGACAATCCGGGCGGCGCGGCGAGCAGTACTTC. It codes for CASSQGQSGRRGEQYF.

Concerning this clone: One end of the junction does not line up with germline, which may come from a read error. V and J are TRBV5-4 and TRBJ1-5; D gene ambiguous. The germline V gene has CDR1 SGHNT and CDR2 YYREEE (reference sequence). This CDR3 spans 15 amino acids. CDR3 in DNA: TGCGCCAGCAGCTTGGACCTATATAGCAATCAGCCCCAGCATTTT. Its translation is CASSLDLYSNQPQHF.

Notes on this clone: One end of the junction varies from germline; a read error may be responsible. The identical CDR3 is also encoded by other nucleotide sequences in the sample. This chain connects TRBV4-2 to TRBJ2-1; no clear D. This CDR3 has 14 residues. Per germline, CDR1 LGHNA and CDR2 YNFKEQ. The CDR3, as DNA: TGTGCTAGCAGCCAAGATTCAGAGAACAATGAGCAGTTCTTC. Its protein product is CASSQDSENNEQFF.

This chain connects TRBV6-6 to TRBJ1-3; possibly TRBD1 for D (5 bases). Trimming cost V 2 bases and J 0 bases, with 11 bases left between them. The CDR3 extends over 16 amino acids. Germline lookup yields CDR1 MNHNY and CDR2 SVGAGI (reference sequence). Here the CDR3 DNA reads TGTGCCAGCAGTTACCCCCCGGGGGACTCTGGAAACACCATATATTTT. This encodes CASSYPPGDSGNTIYF.

J is TRBJ1-1 and V is TRBV6-5; 8 nucleotides align to TRBD1. Germline assignment: CDR1 MNHEY and CDR2 SVGAGI. The length of the CDR3 is 15 residues. V was pared by 7 bases and J by 5 bases, with 12 bases of the junction left unmatched. CDR3 DNA sequence: TGTGCCAGCATCGAATCAACAGGGGGAAGAACTGAAGCTTTCTTT. Translation gives CASIESTGGRTEAFF.